This T cell receptor beta chain is drawn from a study of blood T cell repertoires in COVID-19 (dated by TCRdb to the early 2020s). The study in broad terms: Samples from collaborators originated in the United States, Italy and Spain and spanned both the acute and convalescent phases of COVID-19. The prospective study material was composed of cDNA or gDNA derived from T cells, B-cell-depleted T cells, or PBMCs. The dataset comprised deeply sampled blood TCRbeta repertoires from subjects exposed to, actively infected with, or recovered from COVID-19. A freely available public database, intended as a resource for researchers studying the immune response to SARS-CoV-2, is where the repertoires were released. Samples came from the ongoing ImmuneRACE study (first 160 participants) plus 1,254 subjects from 6 global collaborators. A de-identified subject ID, COVID-19 status, age in years and sex were almost always included in the sample metadata. Where available, HLA class I and class II types were taken from metadata supplied by the sample provider and were not determined by assay-based typing. Overall results and qualifications from the work: How much clinical and demographic metadata was included differed by source and by participant, and the metadata was provided uncurated.

TCRbeta CDR3 regions were amplified from genomic DNA using the immunoSEQ Assay, a bias-controlled multiplex PCR. The original pipeline was this. The number of nucleated cells in each sample was estimated by amplification of reference gene primers within the assay. To quantify the absolute abundance of each unique TCRbeta CDR3 rearrangement, sequence reads were collapsed and filtered. For each sample, productive Simpson clonality was calculated as the square root of Simpson's diversity index over productive rearrangements. Imported from immuneACCESS, the table was reduced by TCRdb to in-frame sequences with V and J called. These copies leave out some clones; in studies compared against another copy, an unresolved V gene accounts for under half, and the cause of the remainder is not known. The DNA was the basis for D and trimming; V, J and clone size are from that table. The sample table holds around 160,000 clones, of which around 83% were seen once. Roughly 5.5% of the sample rests with the top ten.

The CDR3 measures 15 amino acids from cysteine to phenylalanine. Only the CDR3 portion is preserved as DNA: 45 bases, with reading frame beginning at the first base. The germline V gene (reference sequence) provides CDR1 MNHEY and CDR2 SMNVEV. At the junction V is shortened by 6 bases and J by 9 bases, with 24 bases in between. Turning to this clone: The antigen it binds to is not known. No much larger clone exists at a distance of one base, and base qualities are not known.

In the prospective study, participants were about 18 to 89 years old, resided in about two dozen geographic areas of the United States, and were enrolled through a virtual design. Cohort assignment in the prospective study relied on participant-reported clinical history from a screening survey and a study questionnaire. Exposed participants had been in contact with someone with a PCR-confirmed or clinician-diagnosed COVID-19 case within 2 weeks of study entry. In the prospective study, mobile phlebotomists collected whole blood, serum and a nasopharyngeal or oropharyngeal swab from each participant. Prospective study participants could optionally give additional blood draws and questionnaires over a 2-month period. Prospective study blood samples were shipped either frozen or at room temperature before DNA extraction.

The origin of this receptor is a woman in her fifties or sixties who had been exposed to COVID-19. The chain is made from TRBV27 and TRBJ2-7; no D gene can be assigned with confidence. Material: PBMCs or T cells enriched from blood (not recorded which). This receptor has the CDR3 CASSPWSPPYDGQYF. The DNA reads as follows: TGTGCCAGCAGCCCCTGGAGCCCCCCCTATGACGGGCAGTACTTC.